The sequence of this TCR beta chain was determined in a study of identical twins. This clonotype was counted between two and nine times. Its antigen is not known. The CDR3 length is 14 residues. Trimming cost V 2 bases and J 3 bases, with 11 bases left between them. Germline CDR1 and CDR2: LGHDT and YNNKEL (reference sequence). Study-wide results and limits: Among out-of-frame alpha sequences shared by twins, low generation probability occurred in excess.

TCRdb reprocessed the 5' RACE reads via MiXCR and lists one record per CDR3 protein. The table records over 200,000 distinct CDR3 sequences, 5% to 7% of them present only once. In addition, the sample was reused for a study of T cells expressing NK-cell markers. That work states: NKG2C+ dominant clonotype frequencies in over 5 donors were roughly 1.0-8% of CD8+ T cells.

Input material: CD8+ T cells sorted from blood. This clonotype was obtained from a woman aged 18-30 years in good health. V gene TRBV3-1 combines with J gene TRBJ2-7; D not certain. As DNA, the CDR3 is TGTGCCAGCAGCCAACGGACGGCAGACTACGAGCAGTACTTC. Protein product: CASSQRTADYEQYF.